This T cell receptor (beta chain) comes out of a study of blood T cell repertoires in COVID-19 (dated by TCRdb to 2019 to 2021). Regarding the complete study: Samples covering the acute and convalescent phases of COVID-19 were provided by collaborators in the United States, Italy and Spain. The sample metadata nearly always contained a de-identified subject ID, COVID-19 status, age in years and sex. Where available, HLA class I and class II types were taken from metadata supplied by the sample provider and were not determined by assay-based typing. A freely available public database, intended as a resource for researchers studying the immune response to SARS-CoV-2, is where the repertoires were released. The samples were drawn from the first 160 participants of the ongoing ImmuneRACE study and from roughly 1,300 subjects provided by 6 global collaborators. Deeply sampled blood TCRbeta repertoires from subjects exposed to, actively infected with, or recovered from COVID-19 were included in the dataset. The material from the prospective study consisted of cDNA or gDNA derived from T cells, B-cell-depleted T cells, or PBMCs.

From cysteine to phenylalanine, the CDR3 is 12 amino acids long. CDR3 DNA is the only sequence kept; it has 36 bases, read in frame from the first base. Trimming takes 5 bases off V and 4 bases off J; junction bases not matched to a gene: 1. CDR1 and CDR2, looked up from the germline V gene, are MNHEY and SVGEGT. About this clone itself: Its specific antigen is unknown. No much larger clone is present one base from it, and per-base qualities are unavailable.

Each collaborating institution followed its own protocols to collect whole blood in K2EDTA tubes. Collaborator samples were shipped for TCRbeta analysis as frozen whole blood, isolated PBMCs, or DNA extracted from either sample type. TCRbeta CDR3 regions were amplified from genomic DNA using the immunoSEQ Assay, a bias-controlled multiplex PCR. In the paper's pipeline: The number of nucleated cells in each sample was estimated by amplification of reference gene primers within the assay. To quantify the absolute abundance of each unique TCRbeta CDR3 rearrangement, sequence reads were collapsed and filtered. For each sample, productive Simpson clonality was calculated as the square root of Simpson's diversity index across productive rearrangements. TCRdb provides this immuneACCESS table in a form limited to in-frame rearrangements. Some clones are lacking; in checked studies, under half of them reflect an unresolved V gene, and why the rest are absent is not known. The V and J calls and clone size come from that table; D and trimming were worked out from the DNA. This sample lists approximately 150,000 clones; approximately 80% were detected once. The ten largest clonotypes hold around 8.5% of the sample.

Overall results and qualifications from the work: The amount of clinical and demographic metadata varied by source and participant and was provided uncurated.

Sequencing input: peripheral blood. The V and J genes are TRBV6-2 or TRBV6-3 and TRBJ2-7, and 8 junctional nucleotides match TRBD1. The sequence was obtained from a human donor in a cohort sampled during active COVID-19. The nucleotides are TGTGCCAGCAGTGACAGGGGTTACGAGCAGTACTTC. It is translated as CASSDRGYEQYF.